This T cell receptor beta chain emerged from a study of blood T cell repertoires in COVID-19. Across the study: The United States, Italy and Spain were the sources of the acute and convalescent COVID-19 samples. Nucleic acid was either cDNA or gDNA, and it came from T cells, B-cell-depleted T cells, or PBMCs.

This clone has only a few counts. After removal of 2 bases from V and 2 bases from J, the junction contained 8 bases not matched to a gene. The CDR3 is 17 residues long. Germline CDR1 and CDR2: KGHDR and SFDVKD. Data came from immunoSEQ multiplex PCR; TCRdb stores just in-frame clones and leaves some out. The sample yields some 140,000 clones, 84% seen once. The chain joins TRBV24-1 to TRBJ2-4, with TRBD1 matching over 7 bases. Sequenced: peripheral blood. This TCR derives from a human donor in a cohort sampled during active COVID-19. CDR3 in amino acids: CATSDSYRGSPKNIQYF. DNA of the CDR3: TGTGCCACCAGTGATTCCTACAGGGGTTCACCCAAAAACATTCAGTACTTC.